The clone carrying this TCR beta chain appeared many times. The antigen is not known. The entry originates in a study of T cells in Graves' hyperthyroidism and ophthalmopathy. For the study at large: Peripheral blood specimens were obtained at initial diagnosis, prior to any treatment. General observations from the study: Blood samples included most of the expanded thyroid clonotypes exceeding 0.001. The model's output predicted ophthalmopathy at a median of roughly seven months prior to onset.

Amplification of TCR beta CDR3 regions used RNA as the template. The HTBI primer set was used in a first-round RT-PCR of the TCR CDR3. Using its own MiXCR run on the multiplex PCR reads, TCRdb lists one record per CDR3 protein. The data contain under 650,000 distinct CDR3 sequences, about 16% of them singletons. This clonotype was sampled from a woman aged 25 to 39 with Graves' hyperthyroidism. The sample comprised blood.

The CDR3 bases are TGTGCCAGCAGCGATGTAGACGGATATAGCAATCAGCCCCAGCATTTT. This sequence encodes CASSDVDGYSNQPQHF. This chain uses TRBV28 with TRBJ1-5; unclear D gene. CDR1 and CDR2 (germline): MDHEN, SYDVKM. The CDR3 loop spans 16 amino acids. The V and J ends lost 6 bases and 0 bases respectively, with 15 bases between them.